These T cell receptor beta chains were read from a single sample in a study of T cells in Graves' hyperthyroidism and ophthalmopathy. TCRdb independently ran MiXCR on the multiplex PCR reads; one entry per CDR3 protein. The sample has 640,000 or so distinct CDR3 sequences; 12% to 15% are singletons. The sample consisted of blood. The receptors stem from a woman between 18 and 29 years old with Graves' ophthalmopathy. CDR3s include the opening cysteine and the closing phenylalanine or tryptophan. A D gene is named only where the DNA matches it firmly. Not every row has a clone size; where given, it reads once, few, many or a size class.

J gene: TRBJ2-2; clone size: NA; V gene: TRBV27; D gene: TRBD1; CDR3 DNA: TGTGCCAGCAGTTTGTTGGGGACAGGGGATCTTCCCCACACCGGGGAGCTGTTTTTT; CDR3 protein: CASSLLGTGDLPHTGELFF
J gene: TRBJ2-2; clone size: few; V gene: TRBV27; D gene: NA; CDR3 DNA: TGTGCCAGCAGTTTTAGGAGTTCCGGATCCGGGGAGCTGTTTTTT; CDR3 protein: CASSFRSSGSGELFF
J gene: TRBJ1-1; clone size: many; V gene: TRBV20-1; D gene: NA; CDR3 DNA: TGCAGTGCTAGAGATCCCAAATCCGGGGCTCACGAGGGGAACACTGAAGCTTTCTTT; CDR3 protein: CSARDPKSGAHEGNTEAFF
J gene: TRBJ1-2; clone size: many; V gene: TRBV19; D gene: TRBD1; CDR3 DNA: TGTGCCAGTTTTGGACAGGGGAACTATGGCTACACCTTC; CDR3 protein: CASFGQGNYGYTF
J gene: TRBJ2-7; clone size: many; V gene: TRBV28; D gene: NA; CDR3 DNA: TGTGCCAGCAGTTTGTTCGGGGTCTCCTACGAGCAGTACTTC; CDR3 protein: CASSLFGVSYEQYF
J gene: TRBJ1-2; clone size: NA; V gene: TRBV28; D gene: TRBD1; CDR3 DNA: TGTGCCAGCGGGGGACAGGGCTGGGATGGCTACACCTTC; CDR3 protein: CASGGQGWDGYTF
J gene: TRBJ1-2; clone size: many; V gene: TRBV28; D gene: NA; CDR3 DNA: TGTGCCAGCAGCAACAGGTTAGCTAACTATGGCTACACCTTC; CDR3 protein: CASSNRLANYGYTF
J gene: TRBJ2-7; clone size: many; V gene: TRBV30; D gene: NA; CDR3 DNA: TGTGCCAGGGATCCGAAGGAGCAGTACTTC; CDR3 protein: CARDPKEQYF
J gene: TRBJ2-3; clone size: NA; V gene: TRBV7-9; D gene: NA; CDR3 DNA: TGTGCCAGCAGCTTAGCGGAGAGTAGTAACACAGATACGCAGTATTTT; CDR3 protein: CASSLAESSNTDTQYF
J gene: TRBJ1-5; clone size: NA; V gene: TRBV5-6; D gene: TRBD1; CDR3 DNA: TGTGCCAGCAGCTTTGGACAGGGGCTTGGCCATCAGCCCCAGCATTTT; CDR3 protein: CASSFGQGLGHQPQHF
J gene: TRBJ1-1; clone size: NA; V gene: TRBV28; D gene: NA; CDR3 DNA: TGTGCCAGCAGTTTATTTGGGAAGGGTGATGGCACTGAAGCTTTCTTT; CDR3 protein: CASSLFGKGDGTEAFF
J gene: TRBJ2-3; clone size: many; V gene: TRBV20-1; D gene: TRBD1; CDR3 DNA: TGCAGTGCCAAGGACAGGGGTGGCACAGATACGCAGTATTTT; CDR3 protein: CSAKDRGGTDTQYF
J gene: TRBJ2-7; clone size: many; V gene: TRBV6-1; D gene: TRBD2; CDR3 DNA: TGTGCCAGCAGTGAAGGGCTAGCGGGCCGCTACGAGCAGTACTTC; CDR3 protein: CASSEGLAGRYEQYF
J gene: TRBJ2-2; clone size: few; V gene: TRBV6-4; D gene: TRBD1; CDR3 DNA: TGTGCCAGCTGGGACAGTTACACCGGGGAGCTGTTTTTT; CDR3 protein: CASWDSYTGELFF
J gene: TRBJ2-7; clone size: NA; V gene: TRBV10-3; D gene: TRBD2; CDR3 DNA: TGTGCCATCCTTAGCGGGAACCTCTACGAGCAGTACTTC; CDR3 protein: CAILSGNLYEQYF
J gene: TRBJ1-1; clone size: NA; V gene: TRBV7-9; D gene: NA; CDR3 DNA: TGTGCCAGCCGGTGGGGGGCAGATGACACTGAAGCTTTCTTT; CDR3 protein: CASRWGADDTEAFF
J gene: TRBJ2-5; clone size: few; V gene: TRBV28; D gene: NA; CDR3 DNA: TGTGCCAGCAGTTTATGGGCAGGCGGAGAGACCCAGTACTTC; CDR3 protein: CASSLWAGGETQYF
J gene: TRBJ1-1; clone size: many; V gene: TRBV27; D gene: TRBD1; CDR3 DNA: TGTGCCAGCAGGACTAGGACAGGGGGCGAAAGAACTGAAGCTTTCTTT; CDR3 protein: CASRTRTGGERTEAFF
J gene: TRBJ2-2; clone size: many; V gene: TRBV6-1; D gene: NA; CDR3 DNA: TGTGCCAGCAGTTTAGGACAGCACACCGGGGAGCTGTTTTTT; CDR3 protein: CASSLGQHTGELFF
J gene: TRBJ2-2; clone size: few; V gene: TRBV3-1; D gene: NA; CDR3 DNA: TGTGCCAGCAGAAATCTCTATGAGGGGGAGACCTACACCGGGGAGCTGTTTTTT; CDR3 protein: CASRNLYEGETYTGELFF
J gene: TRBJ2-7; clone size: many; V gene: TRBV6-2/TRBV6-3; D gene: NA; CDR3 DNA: TGTGCCAGCAGCAGGGACTTCGGCTACGAGCAGTACTTC; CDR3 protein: CASSRDFGYEQYF
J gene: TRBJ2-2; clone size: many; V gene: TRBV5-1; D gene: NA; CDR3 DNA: TGCGCCAGCAGCTTCGGGGAAATCACCGGGGAGCTGTTTTTT; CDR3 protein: CASSFGEITGELFF